The following is a T cell receptor beta chain sequence with its context. Per the original methods: Reference gene primer amplification in the assay estimated nucleated cell counts. Libraries were prepared by immunoSEQ multiplex PCR; TCRdb keeps only in-frame clonotypes and omits some of them. V, J and clone size were drawn from that table, and D and trimming were deduced from the DNA. The sample lists approximately 250,000 clones, approximately 86% seen once, with over 8% in the top ten. This specimen comes from a study of blood T cell repertoires in COVID-19. Study background: COVID-19 samples from acute and convalescent phases originated in the United States, Italy and Spain. From T cells, B-cell-depleted T cells, or PBMCs came the material, which was cDNA or gDNA.

With 2 bases clipped from V and 5 bases from J, the junction kept 4 bases outside the gene matches. The CDR3 is 13 residues long. Germline CDR1 is GTSNPN and CDR2 is SVGIG (reference sequence). The genes are TRBV30 and TRBJ2-7; 9 bases align to TRBD1. The source material was peripheral blood. The origin of this receptor is a man aged 35 to 55 with active or convalescent COVID-19. CDR3 in DNA: TGTGCCTGGAGTCTACAGGGGGCCAACGAGCAGTACTTC. Translation: CAWSLQGANEQYF.